This T cell receptor beta chain was identified in a study of blood T cell repertoires in COVID-19. CDR1 and CDR2 from the germline V gene are SGHNT and YENEEA. The CDR3 totals 13 residues. Losses at the gene ends were 5 bases for V and 6 bases for J; bases not matched to a gene: 5. In the original workflow: Estimated nucleated cell counts came from reference gene primer amplification. Profiled with immunoSEQ multiplex PCR; TCRdb holds only in-frame clones, not every one. Clone size and the V and J calls come from that table; the DNA yielded D and trimming. This sample has about 190,000 clones, with approximately 81% found just once.

V and J are TRBV11-3 and TRBJ2-5; 8 bases match TRBD1. Source material: peripheral blood. The TCR comes from a woman aged 80 or older with active or convalescent COVID-19. CDR3 sequence: CASSPDRGKTQYF. DNA of the CDR3: TGTGCCAGCAGCCCTGACAGGGGAAAGACCCAGTACTTC. Combining the CDR3 with reference TRBV11-3 and TRBJ2-5 gives the whole variable domain EAGVVQSPRYKIIEKKQPVAFWCNPISGHNTLYWYLQNLGQGPELLIRYENEEAVDDSQLPKDRFSAERLKGVDSTLKIQPAELGDSAVYLCASSPDRGKTQYFGPGTRLLVL.